Listed below are T cell receptor beta chains from one sample, sequenced in a study of vaccination and CD4 T cells after COVID-19. TCRdb called the PCR reads again in MiXCR, with one record for every CDR3 protein. The sample holds 25,000 to 35,000 distinct CDR3 sequences, roughly 50% seen once. Source: CD4+ T cells from blood, taken about 7 months after SARS-CoV-2 vaccination. Every receptor here comes from a human donor who had recovered from COVID-19. Both conserved end residues are part of each CDR3. A D gene is named only where the DNA matches it firmly. Where a row states a size, it is once, few, many or the class of an expanded clone; other rows omit it.

CDR3 DNA: TGCAGTGCTAGGACTAGCGGGATAGATACGCAGTATTTT; CDR3 protein: CSARTSGIDTQYF; J gene: TRBJ2-3; D gene: TRBD2; clone size: .; V gene: TRBV20-1
CDR3 DNA: TGTGCCAGCAGCCCCGGAGGGTCTGGGGCCAACGTCCTGACTTTC; CDR3 protein: CASSPGGSGANVLTF; J gene: TRBJ2-6; D gene: .; clone size: .; V gene: TRBV7-2
CDR3 DNA: TGCAGCGAAAACAGCGGGAGAGGAGAGACCCAGTACTTC; CDR3 protein: CSENSGRGETQYF; J gene: TRBJ2-5; D gene: TRBD2; clone size: .; V gene: TRBV20-1
CDR3 DNA: TGTGCCACCGGACTCGGGCGGTCCCGGACCCAGTACTTC; CDR3 protein: CATGLGRSRTQYF; J gene: TRBJ2-5; D gene: .; clone size: medium-sized; V gene: TRBV15
CDR3 DNA: TGTGCCAGCAGCCGCGACAGGGACCAAGAGACCCAGTACTTC; CDR3 protein: CASSRDRDQETQYF; J gene: TRBJ2-5; D gene: TRBD1; clone size: .; V gene: TRBV6-1
CDR3 DNA: TGCAGTGCTTCAACATGGACAGGGGCCTACAATGAGCAGTTCTTC; CDR3 protein: CSASTWTGAYNEQFF; J gene: TRBJ2-1; D gene: TRBD1; clone size: .; V gene: TRBV20-1
CDR3 DNA: TGTGCCAGCAGTATCAACAGAGGTGGCTACACCTTC; CDR3 protein: CASSINRGGYTF; J gene: TRBJ1-2; D gene: .; clone size: .; V gene: TRBV28
CDR3 DNA: TGTGCCAGCAGTGGGGGTCCCCGAGGCACCGGGGAGCTGTTTTTT; CDR3 protein: CASSGGPRGTGELFF; J gene: TRBJ2-2; D gene: .; clone size: .; V gene: TRBV6-1
CDR3 DNA: TGTGCCGGACGGCAGAGGGGGCAATCTTCCTACAATGAGCAGTTCTTC; CDR3 protein: CAGRQRGQSSYNEQFF; J gene: TRBJ2-1; D gene: TRBD1; clone size: .; V gene: TRBV28
CDR3 DNA: TGTGCCAGCAGTTTTAACAGCCTCCTCAATCAGCCCCAGCATTTT; CDR3 protein: CASSFNSLLNQPQHF; J gene: TRBJ1-5; D gene: .; clone size: .; V gene: TRBV6-2/TRBV6-3
CDR3 DNA: TGCAGTGCTGGGAGGAGCGGGAGAGGCTCCTACGAGCAGTACTTC; CDR3 protein: CSAGRSGRGSYEQYF; J gene: TRBJ2-7; D gene: TRBD2; clone size: few; V gene: TRBV20-1
CDR3 DNA: TGCAGTGCTAGAGATTCGTGGGACGTAGTCGGGGAGCTGTTTTTT; CDR3 protein: CSARDSWDVVGELFF; J gene: TRBJ2-2; D gene: .; clone size: .; V gene: TRBV20-1
CDR3 DNA: TGTGCCAGCAGTGAAGGGCCCGGCGAGCAGTACTTC; CDR3 protein: CASSEGPGEQYF; J gene: TRBJ2-7; D gene: .; clone size: .; V gene: TRBV6-1
CDR3 DNA: TGTGCCAGCACGACTGGGGCCAACGTCCTGACTTTC; CDR3 protein: CASTTGANVLTF; J gene: TRBJ2-6; D gene: .; clone size: .; V gene: TRBV27
CDR3 DNA: TGTGCCAGCAGCCGGGACAGGGTCTCTGGCTACACCTTC; CDR3 protein: CASSRDRVSGYTF; J gene: TRBJ1-2; D gene: TRBD1; clone size: .; V gene: TRBV5-8
CDR3 DNA: TGTGCCAGCAGCCCCCCTTGGAGTACATATCTGAACACTGAAGCTTTCTTT; CDR3 protein: CASSPPWSTYLNTEAFF; J gene: TRBJ1-1; D gene: .; clone size: .; V gene: TRBV7-9
CDR3 DNA: TGCAGCGTTCGTCGCGGGGGGGGCGGTCAGCCCCAGCATTTT; CDR3 protein: CSVRRGGGGQPQHF; J gene: TRBJ1-5; D gene: .; clone size: .; V gene: TRBV29-1
CDR3 DNA: TGCGCCAGCAGCCAAGTACCAGGGACTGAAGCTTTCTTT; CDR3 protein: CASSQVPGTEAFF; J gene: TRBJ1-1; D gene: .; clone size: .; V gene: TRBV4-1
CDR3 DNA: TGCAGTGCTAGAGATCGGAGAACCAATGAGCAGTTCTTC; CDR3 protein: CSARDRRTNEQFF; J gene: TRBJ2-1; D gene: .; clone size: .; V gene: TRBV20-1
CDR3 DNA: TGTGCCAGCAGCAATGAGGGGAACACTGAAGCTTTCTTT; CDR3 protein: CASSNEGNTEAFF; J gene: TRBJ1-1; D gene: .; clone size: .; V gene: TRBV27
CDR3 DNA: TGCGCCAGCAGCTGGGACGGAGACAATCAGCCCCAGCATTTT; CDR3 protein: CASSWDGDNQPQHF; J gene: TRBJ1-5; D gene: .; clone size: .; V gene: TRBV5-1
CDR3 DNA: TGTGCCAGCAGCTTGTATGTTCGGCCCCTAGAGACCCAGTACTTC; CDR3 protein: CASSLYVRPLETQYF; J gene: TRBJ2-5; D gene: .; clone size: .; V gene: TRBV7-9